The 13 T cell receptor beta chains presented below share a single source sample, sequenced in a study of cytomegalovirus exposure and HLA in healthy donors. The PCR ran on 60 Vbeta and 13 Jbeta primers. This table comes from immunoSEQ multiplex PCR, and its TCRdb copy is limited to in-frame clones, with some not included. The sample consists of around 98,000 clones, under 70% of them appearing once. Sample: PBMCs. These receptors all stem from a man aged 45-65 years in good health and CMV-seronegative.

The V and J genes are TRBV28 and TRBJ2-1; 8 bases map to TRBD1. The CDR3 spans 12 residues. Losses at the gene ends were 2 bases for V and 16 bases for J; bases not matched to a gene: 7. Germline CDR1 and CDR2: MDHEN and SYDVKM. In nucleotides, the CDR3 is TGTGCCAGCAGTTTAGGGGGGACAGGCTATTTCTTC. This translates into CASSLGGTGYFF.

The J gene is TRBJ2-1, the V gene TRBV5-1, with 11 nucleotides matching TRBD1. V trimming: 3 bases; J trimming: 6 bases; junction bases outside the gene matches: 2. The CDR3 loop spans 14 amino acids. Germline CDR1 reads SGHRS; CDR2 reads YFSETQ. CDR3 in amino acids: CASSSDRGLNEQFF. Here the CDR3 DNA reads TGCGCCAGCAGCTCGGACAGGGGGCTCAATGAGCAGTTCTTC.

This clone was counted a single time. The rearrangement joins TRBV28 to TRBJ2-3; 14 bases are a match to TRBD2. V lost 5 bases, J lost 6 bases, and 4 bases stayed unmatched. Germline values: CDR1 MDHEN, CDR2 SYDVKM. This CDR3 spans 15 amino acids. The CDR3 here is CASSLRLAGGDTQYF. In DNA form, the CDR3 reads TGTGCCAGCAGTCTCCGACTAGCGGGAGGGGATACGCAGTATTTT.

This chain uses TRBV11-2 with TRBJ2-1, with TRBD2 matching 7 bases. This CDR3 contains 16 residues. The V and J ends lost 7 bases and 0 bases, in that order; junction bases with no gene match: 9. Germline V gene sequence: CDR1 SGHAT, CDR2 FQNNGV. CDR3 sequence (DNA): TGTGCCAGCACCCCCCTTGGCGGGAGCTCCTACAATGAGCAGTTCTTC. It translates to CASTPLGGSSYNEQFF.

The rearrangement links TRBV6-5 to TRBJ2-7, with D possibly being TRBD2 (5 bases). CDR1 and CDR2 from the germline V gene are MNHEY and SVGAGI. V lost 4 bases and J 2 bases, leaving 9 bases between the germline ends. This CDR3 has 13 residues. CDR3 sequence: CASSSYGAYEQYF. The CDR3 DNA sequence: TGTGCCAGCAGTTCGTACGGGGCCTACGAGCAGTACTTC.

This chain uses TRBV9 with TRBJ2-7, with D possibly matching TRBD1 (6 bases). Deletions cut 7 bases from V and 4 bases from J, with 12 bases between. The CDR3 totals 12 residues. Germline V gene data show CDR1 as SGDLS and CDR2 as YYNGEE. The CDR3 DNA follows: TGTGCCAGCGGGGGACAACCTTACGAGCAGTACTTC. It specifies CASGGQPYEQYF.

This chain joins TRBV28 and TRBJ1-6; no firm D call. CDR1 and CDR2 (germline): MDHEN, SYDVKM. This CDR3 has 18 residues. V lost 2 bases to trimming and J lost 8 bases, with 22 bases between them. CDR3 sequence (DNA): TGTGCCAGCAGTTTACAGAGGGCGTCAGCCGGGCTCCATTCACCCCTCCACTTT. Amino acids: CASSLQRASAGLHSPLHF.

The chain combines TRBV27 with TRBJ1-4; the match to TRBD1 covers 8 bases. This CDR3 spans 15 amino acids. The V segment lost 4 bases and the J segment 8 bases; nucleotides outside the gene matches: 9. The V gene's germline CDR1 is MNHEY and CDR2 SMNVEV (reference sequence). Here the CDR3 DNA reads TGTGCCAGCAGTTGGGGGACAGGTAGCGGAGAAAAACTGTTTTTT. Residues: CASSWGTGSGEKLFF.

The chain couples TRBV6-5 to TRBJ2-5; the D gene is possibly TRBD1 (5 bases). This CDR3 comprises 11 residues. V lost 5 bases, J lost 5 bases, and 6 bases lay in between. Looked up from germline, CDR1 is MNHEY and CDR2 is SVGAGI. CDR3 bases: TGTGCCAGCAGTCCAGGGGAGACCCAGTACTTC. Protein product: CASSPGETQYF.

This clone was seen a handful of times. J is TRBJ2-5 and V is TRBV20-1, with TRBD1 matching over 7 bases. Germline CDR1 reads DFQATT; CDR2 reads SNEGSKA (reference sequence). The CDR3 contains 11 residues. The CDR3 is CSGTESATQYF. The CDR3 region has the DNA TGCAGCGGGACAGAGTCAGCGACCCAGTACTTC.

The chain is built from TRBV29-1 and TRBJ1-6; maybe TRBD1 (6 bases). V was trimmed by 2 bases and J by 6 bases, leaving 8 bases between them. The CDR3 has 13 amino acids. The V gene's germline CDR1 is SQVTM and CDR2 ANQGSEA. This CDR3 is CSVETGLNSPLHF. The CDR3 DNA is TGCAGCGTTGAAACAGGGCTTAATTCACCCCTCCACTTT.

The V and J genes are TRBV2 and TRBJ1-5; D unresolved. Trimming took 7 bases from V and 0 from J, leaving 4 bases between them. This CDR3 comprises 12 residues. Germline V gene lookup returns CDR1 SNHLY and CDR2 FYNNEI. The CDR3 here is CASTRSNQPQHF. The CDR3 DNA sequence: TGTGCCAGCACCCGTAGCAATCAGCCCCAGCATTTT. Full variable domain (rest looked up from reference TRBV2 and TRBJ1-5): EPEVTQTPSHQVTQMGQEVILRCVPISNHLYFYWYRQILGQKVEFLVSFYNNEISEKSEIFDDQFSVERPDGSNFTLKIRSTKLEDSAMYFCASTRSNQPQHFGDGTRLSIL.

The count of this clone is one. The chain carries TRBV15 and TRBJ2-5; TRBD1 is a possible D gene (5 bases). Deletions cut 7 bases from V and 0 bases from J, with 9 bases between. Germline CDR1 LNHNV, CDR2 YYDKDF (reference sequence). This CDR3 contains 13 residues. CDR3 in DNA: TGTGCCACCACCCAGGGTTACCAAGAGACCCAGTACTTC. Translating gives CATTQGYQETQYF.